Below, 10 T cell receptor beta chains from the same sample are listed, as sequenced in a study of long-term antiretroviral therapy in people with HIV (dated 2022 in TCRdb). The immunoSEQ hsTCRB v3.0 assay was used at survey level resolution to sequence the TRB variable region. TCRdb retrieved this table from immuneACCESS and kept in-frame rearrangements only. Not all clones are present; in checked studies, unresolved V genes account for under half, and no reason is known for the remainder. The sample has over 30,000 clones on record, more than 70% of them singletons. In total, the top ten clones hold about 5.7% of the sample. Material: unsorted PBMCs, obtained 3.1 years after starting antiretroviral therapy. The receptors here all came from a woman aged 50 to 65 with HIV.

The V call is TRBV18, the J call TRBJ1-4; TRBD1 matches at 7 bases. The trim removed 4 bases at V and 5 bases at J, leaving 7 bases unmatched. There are 15 residues in the CDR3. The germline V gene encodes CDR1 KGHSH and CDR2 LQKENI. This CDR3 is CASSRGTAANEKLFF. The CDR3 bases are TGTGCCAGCTCACGAGGGACAGCTGCCAATGAAAAACTGTTTTTT.

With regard to this clone: Other DNA variants within this sample encode the same CDR3. The chain links TRBV15 to TRBJ2-7; 12 bases agree with TRBD2. CDR1 and CDR2 (germline): LNHNV, YYDKDF (reference sequence). J lost 2 bases, V lost 3 bases, and 5 bases had no gene match. This CDR3 has 16 residues. The CDR3 sequence is CATSSGLAGGPYEQYF. In nucleotides, the CDR3 is TGTGCCACCAGCAGCGGCCTAGCGGGGGGGCCCTACGAGCAGTACTTC.

The J gene is TRBJ1-5, the V gene TRBV2; no clear D gene. Germline V lookup: CDR1 SNHLY, CDR2 FYNNEI. The CDR3 runs to 15 residues. V was cut by 3 bases and J by 4 bases, with 13 bases left in between. Written as DNA, the CDR3 is TGTGCCAGCAGTGACGGCGTCACAATGAATCAGCCCCAGCATTTT. Protein sequence: CASSDGVTMNQPQHF. The full variable domain, rest sourced from reference TRBV2 and TRBJ1-5, is EPEVTQTPSHQVTQMGQEVILRCVPISNHLYFYWYRQILGQKVEFLVSFYNNEISEKSEIFDDQFSVERPDGSNFTLKIRSTKLEDSAMYFCASSDGVTMNQPQHFGDGTRLSIL.

The chain couples TRBV4-3 to TRBJ1-2; D unresolved. With 3 bases removed from V and 4 bases from J, the gap between germline ends came to 9 bases. The CDR3 covers 13 residues. Germline V gene sequence: CDR1 LGHNA, CDR2 YSLEER. The CDR3 region is CASSQGKGYGYTF. For the CDR3, the DNA is TGCGCCAGCAGCCAGGGAAAGGGCTATGGCTACACCTTC.

The chain recombines TRBV5-1 with TRBJ1-2; 10 bases are a match to TRBD1. Trimming removed 4 bases from V and 8 bases from J; junction bases left unmatched: 11. CDR1 SGHRS and CDR2 YFSETQ come from the germline V gene. The CDR3 spans 15 residues. The CDR3 here is CASSAGGQGMRGYTF. Here the CDR3 DNA reads TGCGCCAGCAGCGCCGGGGGACAGGGGATGAGGGGCTACACCTTC.

The chain employs TRBV2 and TRBJ2-3; possibly TRBD1 or TRBD2 for D (6 bases each). Germline loops: CDR1 SNHLY, CDR2 FYNNEI. This CDR3 has 17 amino acids. The V end was cut by 1 base, the J end by 3 bases, with 17 bases between. The CDR3 DNA reads TGTGCCAGCAGTGAAGAGATTCCGGGGGCTGGGACAGATACGCAGTATTTT. As protein: CASSEEIPGAGTDTQYF.

As concerns this clone: One end of the junction varies from germline; a read error may be responsible. The chain employs TRBV5-1 and TRBJ1-4, with D tentatively TRBD1 (6 bases). From germline, CDR1 is SGHRS and CDR2 YFSETQ. The CDR3 is 16 residues long. The CDR3 is CASSWGSGAFNEKLFF. For the CDR3, the DNA is TGCGCTAGCAGCTGGGGTTCGGGGGCCTTTAATGAAAAACTGTTTTTT.

The genes are TRBV11-3 and TRBJ2-5; perhaps TRBD2 as D (6 bases). CDR3 length: 15 amino acids. V lost 0 bases and J lost 2, with 10 bases in between. Germline CDR1 SGHNT, CDR2 YENEEA. CDR3 sequence: CASSLDGGGQETQYF. The CDR3 DNA follows: TGTGCCAGCAGCTTAGACGGGGGAGGACAAGAGACCCAGTACTTC.

This chain connects TRBV6-1 to TRBJ1-4; the D gene is possibly TRBD1 (6 bases). V lost 5 bases to trimming and J lost 7 bases, with 14 bases between them. In germline, CDR1 is MNHNS, CDR2 SASEGT. This CDR3 comprises 14 residues. The CDR3 loop is CASSPQGIGEKLFF. The CDR3, as DNA: TGTGCCAGCAGTCCTCAGGGGATCGGTGAAAAACTGTTTTTT.

The chain joins TRBV30 to TRBJ2-5; D perhaps matches TRBD2 (7 bases). Per germline, CDR1 GTSNPN and CDR2 SVGIG (reference sequence). V lost 2 bases, J lost 4 bases, and 14 bases lay in between. The length of the CDR3 is 14 residues. CDR3 sequence (DNA): TGTGCCTGGAGTCTTGGCGGGGGCGCAGAGACCCAGTACTTC. Encoded protein: CAWSLGGGAETQYF.